This T cell receptor beta chain originates from a study of blood T cell repertoires in COVID-19. The wider study: Spain, Italy and the United States supplied samples that represented acute and convalescent COVID-19. T cells, B-cell-depleted T cells, or PBMCs supplied cDNA or gDNA.

Trimming removed 2 bases from V and 4 bases from J, with 9 bases in between. This CDR3 has 13 amino acids. Germline-derived CDR1 and CDR2 are GTSNPN and SVGIG (reference sequence). Original processing notes: Reference gene primer amplification gave nucleated cell count estimates. TCRdb's copy holds only in-frame clones and misses some; the assay was immunoSEQ multiplex PCR. D and trimming come from the DNA, and the V and J calls and clone size come from that table. The data contain tens of thousands of clones, about 88% of them singletons. The chain combines TRBV30 with TRBJ1-3; possibly TRBD1 for D (5 bases). Sequenced sample: peripheral blood. The source of this sequence is a woman aged 50 to 60 with active or convalescent COVID-19. For the CDR3, the DNA is TGTGCCTGGAGTAATGACAGAGGAAACACCATATATTTT. Translated, it gives CAWSNDRGNTIYF.